Here is one T cell receptor (beta chain) with its context. The assay was immunoSEQ multiplex PCR, and TCRdb's table has in-frame clones only and misses some. The sample shows tens of thousands of clones, approximately 90% of them seen only once. The data were obtained in a study of a mutant IDH1 vaccine in newly diagnosed glioma. Time point in this sample: baseline, week 1 (first vaccination visit). Stated treatment: pre-vaccination baseline after standard-of-care therapy. Unmatched junction bases numbered 16, after V lost 2 bases and J lost 14 bases. Germline loops: CDR1 LGHNA, CDR2 YSLEER. This CDR3 has 15 residues.

The material sequenced was PBMCs, taken from a glioma patient treated with radiotherapy, temozolomide or both. This receptor was identified in a man aged 40-50 years with glioma. The chain carries TRBV4-3 and TRBJ2-3; TRBD2 matches 7 bases. CDR3 protein: CASSQQLSSGHPGYF. The DNA for the CDR3 is TGCGCCAGCAGCCAACAGTTGTCTAGCGGCCACCCTGGGTATTTT.